The rows below give T cell receptor beta chains drawn from one sample of a study of T cells after yellow fever vaccination. TCRdb re-called the 5' RACE reads through MiXCR, storing one row per CDR3 protein. The sample includes about 400,000 distinct CDR3 sequences, 6.2% seen only once; the top ten take about 15%. The sequences come from PBMCs, collected 5 days after the yellow fever booster vaccination. The receptors come from a man aged 30 to 45 who received the YFV17D yellow fever vaccine. The CDR3 runs from the conserved cysteine through the conserved F or W. A D gene is named only where the DNA matches it firmly. Clone size is given for some rows only: seen once, a few or many times, or a class if the clone is expanded.

>many|TRBJ2-2|TRBV10-3|.
TGTGCCATCAGTGAGAGGTCGGACACCGGGGAGCTGTTTTTT
CAISERSDTGELFF
>.|TRBJ2-3|TRBV7-2|TRBD1
TGTGCCAGCAGCATGGACAGGGCAAGAGATACGCAGTATTTT
CASSMDRARDTQYF
>many|TRBJ2-1|TRBV4-2|.
TGTGCCAGCAGCCAAGATGTGGGGGCGTCCGGCAATGAGCAGTTCTTC
CASSQDVGASGNEQFF
>.|TRBJ1-3|TRBV15|.
TGTGCCACCAGCAGAGGACGACAGGATAAGCAGGAAGCTGGAAACACCATATATTTT
CATSRGRQDKQEAGNTIYF
>many|TRBJ2-6|TRBV15|.
TGTGCCACCAGGGAAGGAGCGAGCGGGGCCAACGTCCTGACTTTC
CATREGASGANVLTF
>few|TRBJ2-7|TRBV12-3/TRBV12-4|TRBD1
TGTGCCAGCACCCAGACAGGGCCATCCTACGAGCAGTACTTC
CASTQTGPSYEQYF
>.|TRBJ2-3|TRBV20-1|TRBD2
TGCAGTGCTAGACCCGCTAGCGGACACAGGGATACGCAGTATTTT
CSARPASGHRDTQYF
>.|TRBJ2-7|TRBV11-2|.
TGTGCCAGCAGCCGAGTACAGGGTTTGGACGAGCAGTACTTC
CASSRVQGLDEQYF
>few|TRBJ2-7|TRBV4-1|.
TGCGCCAGCAGCCAAACCAGGACGACCTACTACGAGCAGTACTTC
CASSQTRTTYYEQYF
>.|TRBJ2-3|TRBV20-1|.
TGCAGTTCTAGGAGGACTACCTACACAGATACGCAGTATTTT
CSSRRTTYTDTQYF
>few|TRBJ2-7|TRBV20-1|TRBD1
TGCAGTGCTCCCCGACAGGGACCCCGCTACGAGCAGTACTTC
CSAPRQGPRYEQYF
>.|TRBJ1-2|TRBV27|TRBD1
TGTGCCAGCAGCCTTGACCGGGACAGCTCTCACTATGGCTACACCTTC
CASSLDRDSSHYGYTF
>few|TRBJ2-2|TRBV20-1|TRBD2
TGCAGTGCTCCTCGGACTAGCGGGAACACCGGGGAGCTGTTTTTT
CSAPRTSGNTGELFF
>few|TRBJ2-7|TRBV20-1|TRBD2
TGCAGTGCTACGTATAGCCCCGGGACTAGCGGGACAACCCACTTTGGGCAGTACTTC
CSATYSPGTSGTTHFGQYF
>.|TRBJ2-5|TRBV5-6|.
TGTGCCAGCAGCTTGGTCCGTGACTTTCAAGAGACCCAGTACTTC
CASSLVRDFQETQYF
>.|TRBJ1-5|TRBV18|.
TGTGCCAGCTCCCCCTCACAGGGCTTTAATCAGCCCCAGCATTTT
CASSPSQGFNQPQHF
>many|TRBJ1-5|TRBV19|.
TGTGCCAGTAGTCTCGTGAATCAGCCCCAGCATTTT
CASSLVNQPQHF
>many|TRBJ1-4|TRBV5-1|TRBD1
TGCGCCAGCAGCTCGGGACAGGGTGCAGAAAAACTGTTTTTT
CASSSGQGAEKLFF
>few|TRBJ2-7|TRBV5-6|TRBD1
TGTGCCAGCAGCACCGGACAGGGCCCCTACGAGCAGTACTTC
CASSTGQGPYEQYF
>many|TRBJ1-2|TRBV11-2|TRBD1
TGTGCCAGCAGTCGTACGCCGACAGGGGTTACCTATGGCTACACCTTC
CASSRTPTGVTYGYTF
>many|TRBJ2-3|TRBV25-1|TRBD2
TGTGCCACCTCAGCACTAGCGGGAGGGCCGGATACGCAGTATTTT
CATSALAGGPDTQYF
>many|TRBJ2-7|TRBV20-1|TRBD2
TGCAGTGCTAGAGAAAGCGGGGTCGAGCAGTACTTC
CSARESGVEQYF
>many|TRBJ2-1|TRBV4-3|TRBD2
TGCGCCAGCAGCAAAGGGTCAATGGGACTAGACCCAGCTGAGCAGTTCTTC
CASSKGSMGLDPAEQFF
>many|TRBJ2-5|TRBV12-3/TRBV12-4|.
TGTGCCAGCAGTCCCCACAGAACCGTGCGAGAGACCCAGTACTTC
CASSPHRTVRETQYF
>few|TRBJ2-3|TRBV5-5|.
TGTGCCAGCAGCTTGCCCGTGGGAGATACGCAGTATTTT
CASSLPVGDTQYF
>many|TRBJ2-3|TRBV9|.
TGTGCCAGCAGCGTGACAATGGGGGAGGATACGCAGTATTTT
CASSVTMGEDTQYF
>.|TRBJ2-1|TRBV11-3|.
TGTGCCAGCTCCTCGAGGGGGGAGCTCCACAATGAGCAGTTCTTC
CASSSRGELHNEQFF
>many|TRBJ2-2|TRBV28|.
TGTGCCAGCGGGGCGGGTTACACCGGGGAGCTGTTTTTT
CASGAGYTGELFF
>.|TRBJ1-5|TRBV5-6|.
TGTGCCAGCAGCTTCTCTGAACAGGGGCCCCAGCATTTT
CASSFSEQGPQHF
>few|TRBJ1-5|TRBV20-1|TRBD1
TGCAGTGCTGACCCCCGGGACAGGGGTCGAGGGCAGCCCCAGCATTTT
CSADPRDRGRGQPQHF
>few|TRBJ1-1|TRBV12-3/TRBV12-4|.
TGTGCCAGCAGTTATACTGAAGCTTTCTTT
CASSYTEAFF
>.|TRBJ2-5|TRBV7-9|TRBD1
TGTGCCAGCAGCTTGACAGGGGCCCTACAAGAGACCCAGTACTTC
CASSLTGALQETQYF
>many|TRBJ2-4|TRBV7-2|.
TGTGCCAGCAGCCTATTCCGGGACTCCAAAAACATTCAGTACTTC
CASSLFRDSKNIQYF
>few|TRBJ2-5|TRBV12-3/TRBV12-4|TRBD2
TGTGCCAGCAGTTCCCTAGCGGGAGGTTGGGGAGAGACCCAGTACTTC
CASSSLAGGWGETQYF
>few|TRBJ1-6|TRBV20-1|.
TGCAGTGCTCGGGACGTAGCTAATTCACCCCTCCACTTT
CSARDVANSPLHF
>many|TRBJ2-2|TRBV15|TRBD2
TGTGCCACCGGGCGGGGGGTCGGGGAGCTGTTTTTT
CATGRGVGELFF
>many|TRBJ2-3|TRBV20-1|.
TGCAGTGCTATAGGGGGGAGGGTCTTGGCAGATACGCAGTATTTT
CSAIGGRVLADTQYF
>.|TRBJ2-3|TRBV6-5|.
TGTGCCAGCAGTTACTCCTGGCGCAACACAGATACGCAGTATTTT
CASSYSWRNTDTQYF
>few|TRBJ1-2|TRBV4-3|.
TGCGCCAGCAGCCAAGATGTGGCAGGCGTACGGCCCAACTATGGCTACACCTTC
CASSQDVAGVRPNYGYTF
>many|TRBJ2-7|TRBV7-9|.
TGTGCCAGCAGCTTTGACCCGGGCATGGGGCTCGAGCAGTACTTC
CASSFDPGMGLEQYF
>many|TRBJ1-6|TRBV7-8|TRBD1
TGTGCCAGCAGCTACGGACAGGGAAAATCACCCCTCCACTTT
CASSYGQGKSPLHF
>few|TRBJ1-2|TRBV13|TRBD1
TGTGCCAGCTTGTCTAGAACAGGGGACCTAAACTATGGCTACACCTTC
CASLSRTGDLNYGYTF
>.|TRBJ2-1|TRBV27|.
TGTGCCAGCAGTTCCCCACCAAAAATTCCGCCTCCGTCAAGCTCTGAGCAGTTCTTC
CASSSPPKIPPPSSSEQFF
>.|TRBJ1-2|TRBV15|TRBD1
TGTGCCACCAGCAGAGAAGACAGGGGGACCTATGGCTACACCTTC
CATSREDRGTYGYTF
>.|TRBJ1-2|TRBV20-1|.
TGCAGTGCTAGAGATAGGCAGGATCCAATCTACACCTTC
CSARDRQDPIYTF
>once|TRBJ2-7|TRBV29-1|TRBD2
TGCAGCGTTAGTGGCGCCGGGACTAGCGGACCTCCACTTTACTACGAGCAGTACTTC
CSVSGAGTSGPPLYYEQYF
>few|TRBJ2-7|TRBV7-2|.
TGTGCCAGCAGCTTGAACAGGTACTCCTACGAGCAGTACTTC
CASSLNRYSYEQYF
>many|TRBJ2-7|TRBV29-1|TRBD1
TGCAGCGTTGTTCCCCAGGGGGCAATTGACGAGCAGTACTTC
CSVVPQGAIDEQYF
>.|TRBJ2-3|TRBV6-1|TRBD1
TGTGCCAGCAGCCAGGGGACAGCCACAGATACGCAGTATTTT
CASSQGTATDTQYF
>many|TRBJ2-1|TRBV5-5|TRBD2
TGTGCCAGCAGCTCACTACTAGCGGAGAATGAGCAGTTCTTC
CASSSLLAENEQFF
>few|TRBJ2-7|TRBV6-1|.
TGTGCCAGCACCCGGGGGATGTTAGGCTACGAGCAGTACTTC
CASTRGMLGYEQYF
>many|TRBJ2-1|TRBV6-1|.
TGTGCCAGCAGTCCCCATGGACAGAAATACAATGAGCAGTTCTTC
CASSPHGQKYNEQFF
>many|TRBJ2-5|TRBV5-6|.
TGTGCCAGCAGCTTGGAAGGGGCCGAAGTTTCTGAGACCCAGTACTTC
CASSLEGAEVSETQYF